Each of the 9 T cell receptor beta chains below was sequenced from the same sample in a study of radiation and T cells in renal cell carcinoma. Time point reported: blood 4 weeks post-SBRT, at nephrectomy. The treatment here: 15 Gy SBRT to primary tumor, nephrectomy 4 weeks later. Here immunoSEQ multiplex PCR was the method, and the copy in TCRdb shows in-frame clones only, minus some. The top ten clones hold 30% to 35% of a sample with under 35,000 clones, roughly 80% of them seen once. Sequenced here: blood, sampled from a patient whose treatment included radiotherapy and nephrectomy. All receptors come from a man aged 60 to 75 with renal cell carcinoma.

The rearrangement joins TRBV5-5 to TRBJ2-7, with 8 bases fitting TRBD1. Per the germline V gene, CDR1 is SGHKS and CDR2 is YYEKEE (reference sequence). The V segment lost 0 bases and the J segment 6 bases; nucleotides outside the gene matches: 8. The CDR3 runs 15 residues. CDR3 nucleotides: TGTGCCAGCAGCTTGGCCCCGGACAGGGCAGGCGAGCAGTACTTC. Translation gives CASSLAPDRAGEQYF.

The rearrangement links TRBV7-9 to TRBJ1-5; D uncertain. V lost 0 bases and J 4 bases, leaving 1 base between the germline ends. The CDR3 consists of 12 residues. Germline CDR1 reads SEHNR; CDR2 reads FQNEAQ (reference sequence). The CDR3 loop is CASSLANQPQHF. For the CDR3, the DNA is TGTGCCAGCAGCTTAGCTAATCAGCCCCAGCATTTT.

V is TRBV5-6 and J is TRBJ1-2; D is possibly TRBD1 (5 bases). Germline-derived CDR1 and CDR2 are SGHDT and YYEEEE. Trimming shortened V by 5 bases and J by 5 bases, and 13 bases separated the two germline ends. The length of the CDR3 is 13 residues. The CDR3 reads CASSRDGRYGYTF. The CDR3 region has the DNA TGTGCCAGCAGTCGGGACGGCCGTTATGGCTACACCTTC.

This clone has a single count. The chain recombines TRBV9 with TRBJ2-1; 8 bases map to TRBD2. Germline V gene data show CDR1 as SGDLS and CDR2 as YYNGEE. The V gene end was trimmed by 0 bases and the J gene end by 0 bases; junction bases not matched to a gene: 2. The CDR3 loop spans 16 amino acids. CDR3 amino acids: CASSVAGGISYNEQFF. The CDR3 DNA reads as TGTGCCAGCAGCGTAGCGGGAGGGATCTCCTACAATGAGCAGTTCTTC.

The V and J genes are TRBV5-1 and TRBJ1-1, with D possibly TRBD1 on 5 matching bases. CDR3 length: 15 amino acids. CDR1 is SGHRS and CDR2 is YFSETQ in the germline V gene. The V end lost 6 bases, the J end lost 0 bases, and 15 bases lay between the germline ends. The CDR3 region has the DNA TGCGCCAGCATGGAATCGGGGGGAATGAACACTGAAGCTTTCTTT. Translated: CASMESGGMNTEAFF.

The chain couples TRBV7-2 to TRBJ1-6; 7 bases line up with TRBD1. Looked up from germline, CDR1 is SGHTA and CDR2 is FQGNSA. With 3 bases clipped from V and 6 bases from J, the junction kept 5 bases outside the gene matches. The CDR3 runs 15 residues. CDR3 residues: CASSLTGSVNSPLHF. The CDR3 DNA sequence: TGTGCCAGCAGCTTGACAGGGTCGGTTAATTCACCCCTCCACTTT.

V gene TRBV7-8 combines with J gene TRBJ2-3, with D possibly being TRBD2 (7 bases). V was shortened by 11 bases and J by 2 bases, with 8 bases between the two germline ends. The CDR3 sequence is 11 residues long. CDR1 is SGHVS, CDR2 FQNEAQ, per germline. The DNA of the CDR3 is TGTGCCGGGGGGGCCACAGATACGCAGTATTTT. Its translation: CAGGATDTQYF.

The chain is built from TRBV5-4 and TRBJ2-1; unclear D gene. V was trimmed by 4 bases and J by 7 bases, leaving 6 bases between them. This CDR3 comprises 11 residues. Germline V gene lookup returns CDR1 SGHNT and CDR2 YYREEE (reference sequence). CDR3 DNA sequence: TGTGCCAGCAGCCAATATAATGAGCAGTTCTTC. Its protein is CASSQYNEQFF.

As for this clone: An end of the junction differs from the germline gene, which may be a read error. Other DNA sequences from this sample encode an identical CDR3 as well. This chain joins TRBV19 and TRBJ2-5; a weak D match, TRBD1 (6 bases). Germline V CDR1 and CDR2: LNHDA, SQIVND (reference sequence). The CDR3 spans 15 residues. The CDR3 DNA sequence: TGTGCCAGCAGTACAGGGTCGGTGAGCCAAGAGACCCAGTACTTC. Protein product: CASSTGSVSQETQYF.